This is a list of T cell receptor beta chains from one sample in a study of technical replicates of blood from several donors. Sequencing used immunoSEQ multiplex PCR; TCRdb keeps in-frame clones, though not all of them. The sample lists around 84,000 clones, 85% to 95% occurring once. The specimen sequenced was T cells isolated from PBMCs. The receptor set was obtained from a human donor in good health. Each CDR3 is given with its conserved first and last residue. The D gene is left open where the match is weak. A clone size is listed for some rows: how often the clone was seen (once, few, many), or a class if it is expanded.

d_gene	v_gene	j_gene	abundance	len	CDR3nt	CDR3aa
TRBD2	TRBV9	TRBJ2-3	-	16	TGTGCCAGCAGCGAAGTGATGGCGGGAGGGCCAGATACGCAGTATTTT	CASSEVMAGGPDTQYF
TRBD1	TRBV15	TRBJ1-4	-	16	TGTGCCACCAGCAGACCGCTAAGGGGGCCCCACGAAAAACTGTTTTTT	CATSRPLRGPHEKLFF
TRBD1	TRBV7-6	TRBJ1-4	-	17	TGTGCCAGCAGCTTAGCAGGTCAACAGGGGGCTTATGAAAAACTGTTTTTT	CASSLAGQQGAYEKLFF
-	TRBV7-6	TRBJ1-1	-	14	TGTGCCAGCAGCTTACTCTTCGGAGACACTGAAGCTTTCTTT	CASSLLFGDTEAFF
-	TRBV7-2	TRBJ1-1	-	13	TGTGCCAGCAGTGACACAGCGAACACTGAAGCTTTCTTT	CASSDTANTEAFF
TRBD2	TRBV2	TRBJ2-2	-	14	TGTGCCAGCAGAATAGCGGGAGACACCGGGGAGCTGTTTTTT	CASRIAGDTGELFF
-	TRBV5-1	TRBJ1-5	-	13	TGCGCCAGCAGCAGGGGCGGGGATCAGCCCCAGCATTTT	CASSRGGDQPQHF
TRBD2	TRBV25-1	TRBJ2-7	-	14	TGTGCCAGCAGTGCACCGGGACTATCCTACGAGCAGTACTTC	CASSAPGLSYEQYF
TRBD1	TRBV5-4	TRBJ2-1	-	18	TGTGCCAGCAGCTTACCCGGCCCGACAGGGAGTGGGAACAATGAGCAGTTCTTC	CASSLPGPTGSGNNEQFF
-	TRBV5-6	TRBJ1-1	few	11	TGTGCCAGCACCTCAGGCCTTGAAGCTTTCTTT	CASTSGLEAFF
TRBD1	TRBV29-1	TRBJ2-1	-	19	TGCAGCGTTGGAGGGTCACAGGGGGGCTCTCTAATAGTCTACAATGAGCAGTTCTTC	CSVGGSQGGSLIVYNEQFF
TRBD1	TRBV5-1	TRBJ1-1	-	15	TGCGCCAGCAGCCAGGACAGGGTGATGAACACTGAAGCTTTCTTT	CASSQDRVMNTEAFF
-	TRBV5-8	TRBJ1-2	-	15	TGTGCCAGCAGCTTAGAACGTGCGACTAACTATGGCTACACCTTC	CASSLERATNYGYTF
-	TRBV11-3	TRBJ1-1	-	11	TGTGCCAGCAGCTTAGATGAGAGAGCTTTCTTT	CASSLDERAFF
-	TRBV19	TRBJ1-4	-	16	TGTGCCAGTGGACAAATTGGGGGAGGGGAAGTTGAAAAACTGTTTTTT	CASGQIGGGEVEKLFF
TRBD2	TRBV11-2	TRBJ2-5	-	16	TGTGCCAGCAGCTTCCTGGGACTAGCTGTCCCAGAGACCCAGTACTTC	CASSFLGLAVPETQYF
TRBD1	TRBV7-9	TRBJ2-7	-	15	TGTGCCAGCAGCTTCGGGACAGTTCCATCCTACGAGCAGTACTTC	CASSFGTVPSYEQYF
-	TRBV29-1	TRBJ1-2	-	14	TGCAGCGTTGAAGACCCAGGGTATAACTATGGCTACACCTTC	CSVEDPGYNYGYTF
-	TRBV7-3	TRBJ1-1	few	17	TGTGCCAGCAGCTTACTCCCCGCGTCGGGGTTGGGGACTGAAGCTTTCTTT	CASSLLPASGLGTEAFF
-	TRBV6-5	TRBJ2-5	-	12	TGTGCCAGCGTAGATTACCAAGAGACCCAGTACTTC	CASVDYQETQYF
-	TRBV9	TRBJ1-1	-	13	TGTGCCAGCAGCGCAGGGGCGAACACTGAAGCTTTCTTT	CASSAGANTEAFF
-	TRBV27	TRBJ1-5	once	13	TGTGCCAGCAGTTTAAACAGAGATCAGCCCCAGCATTTT	CASSLNRDQPQHF
TRBD2	TRBV27	TRBJ2-1	-	15	TGTGCCAGCAGTTTGTCTAGCGGGCGTTACAATGAGCAGTTCTTC	CASSLSSGRYNEQFF
-	TRBV5-1	TRBJ1-1	-	13	TGCGCCAGTTATGTTAGCAGGGACACTGAAGCTTTCTTT	CASYVSRDTEAFF
TRBD2	TRBV11-3	TRBJ2-1	-	16	TGTGCCAGCAGCCCAGAGGGGTGGGCGGGAGGCAATGAGCAGTTCTTC	CASSPEGWAGGNEQFF
-	TRBV10-1	TRBJ2-1	-	14	TGCGCCAGCAGTGAGGGACTCGGACCCAATGAGCAGTTCTTC	CASSEGLGPNEQFF
TRBD1	TRBV11-3	TRBJ2-1	once	18	TGTGCCAGCAGCGCGCGGACCTCCGGGACAGGACCCCGCCATGAGCAGTTCTTC	CASSARTSGTGPRHEQFF
-	TRBV9	TRBJ2-3	once	13	TGTGCCAGCAGCGTAGGAGATTCCGATACGCAGTATTTT	CASSVGDSDTQYF
-	TRBV29-1	TRBJ2-2	-	18	TGCAGCGTTGAAGATTCTTGGGAGGGGGAAACGAACACCGGGGAGCTGTTTTTT	CSVEDSWEGETNTGELFF
TRBD2	TRBV25-1	TRBJ2-5	-	18	TGTGCCAGCAGGACTGGGACTAGCGGGAGGTCTCCCCCAGAGACCCAGTACTTC	CASRTGTSGRSPPETQYF
TRBD2	TRBV10-2	TRBJ2-1	-	14	TGCGCCAGTGCGCGGGGGGCCACCTACAATGAGCAGTTCTTC	CASARGATYNEQFF
TRBD2	TRBV19	TRBJ2-3	-	16	TGTGCCAGTAGTTGGGACCCAGCGGGGCAGAGAGATACGCAGTATTTT	CASSWDPAGQRDTQYF
-	TRBV5-6	TRBJ2-5	-	14	TGTGCCAGCAGCTATCAGCGGGTGGAAGAGACCCAGTACTTC	CASSYQRVEETQYF
TRBD2	TRBV19	TRBJ2-5	-	13	TGTGCCACTAGACTAGCGGGCGGAGAGACCCAGTACTTC	CATRLAGGETQYF
-	TRBV6-5	TRBJ1-1	-	14	TGTGCCAGCAGACCGGGGGGGGGTAACACTGAAGCTTTCTTT	CASRPGGGNTEAFF
TRBD1	TRBV11-2	TRBJ2-2	few	14	TGTGCCAGCAGCCGGACAGGGGGCAACGGGGAGCTGTTTTTT	CASSRTGGNGELFF
-	TRBV10-1	TRBJ2-7	-	15	TGCGCCAGCAGTGATCTCAGGACGGACACCTACGAGCAGTACTTC	CASSDLRTDTYEQYF
-	TRBV6-1	TRBJ1-2	-	11	TGTGCCAGCAGTCAGGGGATTGGCTACACCTTC	CASSQGIGYTF
-	TRBV18	TRBJ1-6	-	13	TGTGCCAGCTCTGGACAGCCGAATTCACCCCTCCACTTT	CASSGQPNSPLHF
TRBD2	TRBV10-2	TRBJ2-7	-	16	TGCGCCAGCAGTGAGTACCAGAATAGCGGGACCTACGAGCAGTACTTC	CASSEYQNSGTYEQYF
-	TRBV7-9	TRBJ1-2	-	15	TGTGCCAGCAGCTTAGCCGCGTCCCGTCGGTATGGCTACACCTTC	CASSLAASRRYGYTF
-	TRBV19	TRBJ1-4	-	17	TGTGCCAGTAGTATAAATATGGTTATTCTCGCCGGTGAAAAACTGTTTTTT	CASSINMVILAGEKLFF
-	TRBV13	TRBJ2-7	-	15	TGTGCCAGCAGCTTAGGCCAGACTAGTTCTCACGAGCAGTACTTC	CASSLGQTSSHEQYF
-	TRBV15	TRBJ1-2	-	13	TGTGCCACCAGCAGAGACAGGATCCATGGCTACACCTTC	CATSRDRIHGYTF
-	TRBV5-5	TRBJ2-2	-	14	TGTGCCAGCAGCTTGGCCGTCGGCACCGGGGAGCTGTTTTTT	CASSLAVGTGELFF
-	TRBV5-4	TRBJ2-3	-	14	TGTGCCAGCAGCTTCGAGGCTAGTGCAGATACGCAGTATTTT	CASSFEASADTQYF
TRBD1	TRBV5-6	TRBJ1-2	-	15	TGTGCCAGCAGCTTTTACTCGCAGGGGGTTGGGGGCTACACCTTC	CASSFYSQGVGGYTF
-	TRBV19	TRBJ1-4	-	15	TGTGCCAGTAGCCCCCAAAAGAGGGTGTGTGAAAAACTGTTTTTT	CASSPQKRVCEKLFF
-	TRBV5-1	TRBJ2-3	-	15	TGCGCCAGCAGCCCGGGGCAGGGAGGATCAGATACGCAGTATTTT	CASSPGQGGSDTQYF
TRBD1	TRBV2	TRBJ1-2	-	14	TGTGCCAGCAGCCAACCGGACAGGTTATATGGCTACACCTTC	CASSQPDRLYGYTF
TRBD1	TRBV12-5	TRBJ1-3	-	15	TGTGCTAGTGGTTTGGTCACAGGGGTCAGATACACCATATATTTT	CASGLVTGVRYTIYF
TRBD2	TRBV27	TRBJ2-3	-	16	TGTGCCAGCAGTTCAGGGACTAGCGGGAGCACAGATACGCAGTATTTT	CASSSGTSGSTDTQYF
TRBD2	TRBV18	TRBJ2-2	-	16	TGTGCCAGCTCACCGGGATGGACTAGCGGGAGTGGAGAGCTGTTTTTT	CASSPGWTSGSGELFF
-	TRBV2	TRBJ1-6	-	15	TGTGCCAGCAGTGAAAAGCAATACGGAGGGTCACCCCTCCACTTT	CASSEKQYGGSPLHF
-	TRBV28	TRBJ1-1	few	14	TGTGCCAGCAGTTTTAGTGAGGGAGGTACTGAAGCTTTCTTT	CASSFSEGGTEAFF
-	TRBV19	TRBJ1-1	-	13	TGTGCCAGTAGTTCCCGGACACGTACCGAAGCTTTCTTT	CASSSRTRTEAFF
-	TRBV12-2	TRBJ2-4	once	17	TGTGCAAGTCGCTTGGAAAGCAGGGGCTTAGCCAAAAACATTCAGTACTTC	CASRLESRGLAKNIQYF
-	TRBV5-1	TRBJ1-1	-	15	TGCGCCAGCAGCTTGTTTGGAGGGGTGGCCACTGAAGCTTTCTTT	CASSLFGGVATEAFF
-	TRBV2	TRBJ1-2	-	11	TGTGCCAGCAGCCGACTAAATGGCTACACCTTC	CASSRLNGYTF